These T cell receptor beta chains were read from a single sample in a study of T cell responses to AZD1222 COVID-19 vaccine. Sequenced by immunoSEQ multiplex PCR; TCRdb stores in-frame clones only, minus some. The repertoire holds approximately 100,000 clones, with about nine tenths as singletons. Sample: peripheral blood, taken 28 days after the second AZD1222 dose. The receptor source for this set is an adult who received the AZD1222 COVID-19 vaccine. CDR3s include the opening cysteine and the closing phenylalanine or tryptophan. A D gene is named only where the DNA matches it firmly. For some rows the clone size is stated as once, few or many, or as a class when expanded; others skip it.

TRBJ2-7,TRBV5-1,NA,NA,TGCGCCAGCAGCGACCTCGGGGCCGAGCAGTACTTC,CASSDLGAEQYF
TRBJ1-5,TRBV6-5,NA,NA,TGTGCCAGCAGGATACCGAATCAGCCCCAGCATTTT,CASRIPNQPQHF
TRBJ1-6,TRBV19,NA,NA,TGTGCCAGTAGCGCGGGCAGGTCTTATAATTCACCCCTCCACTTT,CASSAGRSYNSPLHF
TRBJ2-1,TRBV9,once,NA,TGTGCCAGCAGCCAGACTAATGAGCAGTTCTTC,CASSQTNEQFF
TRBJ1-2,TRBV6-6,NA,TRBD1,TGTGCCAGCAGTTCCGGACAGGGCCAGTCAAACTATGGCTACACCTTC,CASSSGQGQSNYGYTF
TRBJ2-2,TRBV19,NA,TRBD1,TGTGCCAGTAGTACCCGGACAGGGGTCGGCGGGGAGCTGTTTTTT,CASSTRTGVGGELFF
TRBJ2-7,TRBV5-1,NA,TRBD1,TGCGCCAGCAGCTTGGGCGGGACAGGGAACTACGAGCAGTACTTC,CASSLGGTGNYEQYF
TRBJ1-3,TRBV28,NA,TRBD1,TGTGCCAGCAGCGGACAGGCTTTTGGTGGAAACACCATATATTTT,CASSGQAFGGNTIYF
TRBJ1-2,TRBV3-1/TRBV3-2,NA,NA,TGTGCCAGTAGTGGGACTTCGGGGAACTATGGCTACACCTTC,CASSGTSGNYGYTF
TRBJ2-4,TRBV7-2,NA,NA,TGTGCCAGCAGCCTCTCACTCGCTCAGGGCTCCAAAAACATTCAGTACTTC,CASSLSLAQGSKNIQYF
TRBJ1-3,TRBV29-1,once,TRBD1,TGCAGCGTTCCCCAGGGGGCGAACACCATATATTTT,CSVPQGANTIYF
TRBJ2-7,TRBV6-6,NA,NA,TGTGCCAGCAGTCCCGGAAGGCAGGGTATCAACGGGGAGCAGTACTTC,CASSPGRQGINGEQYF
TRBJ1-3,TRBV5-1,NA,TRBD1,TGCGCCAGCAGCTTGGTGGGACAGGGTAACACCATATATTTT,CASSLVGQGNTIYF
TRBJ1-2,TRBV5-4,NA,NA,TGTGCCAGCAGCGAAGACAGAGATCCCTATGGCTACACCTTC,CASSEDRDPYGYTF
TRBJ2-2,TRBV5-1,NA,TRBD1,TGCGCCAGCAGTAACAGGGGCGCCGGGGAGCTGTTTTTT,CASSNRGAGELFF
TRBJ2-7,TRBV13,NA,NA,TGTGCCAGCAGCTTACGGGGGGCGGGGACCTACGAGCAGTACTTC,CASSLRGAGTYEQYF
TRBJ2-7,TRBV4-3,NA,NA,TGCGCCAGCAGCCAAGATGCGGGCGTCTCCTCCTACGAGCAGTACTTC,CASSQDAGVSSYEQYF
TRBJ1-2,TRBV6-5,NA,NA,TGTGCCAGCAGCATCCACAATAACTATGGCTACACCTTC,CASSIHNNYGYTF
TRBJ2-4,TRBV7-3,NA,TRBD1,TGTGCCAGCAGCCTATCAGGGGGAACCAAAAACATTCAGTACTTC,CASSLSGGTKNIQYF
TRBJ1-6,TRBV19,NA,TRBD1,TGTGCCAGTGCCTATACCGGGACAGGGAAAATGAATTCACCCCTCCACTTT,CASAYTGTGKMNSPLHF
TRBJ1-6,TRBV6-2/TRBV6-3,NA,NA,TGTGCCAGCAGTTACGTAGCAGGTTCACCCCTCCACTTT,CASSYVAGSPLHF
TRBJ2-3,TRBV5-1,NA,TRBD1,TGCGCCAGCAGCTTCTCCGGGACAGGCACAGATACGCAGTATTTT,CASSFSGTGTDTQYF
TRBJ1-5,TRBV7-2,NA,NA,TGTGCCAGCAGCATACAGGGTGGTGGTAATCAGCCCCAGCATTTT,CASSIQGGGNQPQHF
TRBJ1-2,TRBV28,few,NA,TGTGCCAGCAGTTTATTATCAGGGGGCTACACCTTC,CASSLLSGGYTF
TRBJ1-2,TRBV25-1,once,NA,TGTGCCAGCAGTGAAAATAGTGGGAACTATGGCTACACCTTC,CASSENSGNYGYTF
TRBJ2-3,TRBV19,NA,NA,TGTGCCAGTAGTATAGAAGGGCTGACAGATACGCAGTATTTT,CASSIEGLTDTQYF
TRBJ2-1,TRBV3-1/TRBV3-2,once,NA,TGTGCCAGCAGCCAAGTTTCCCGGGATAAAGCTCGTGGGCAGTTCTTC,CASSQVSRDKARGQFF
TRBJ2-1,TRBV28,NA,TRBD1,TGTGCCAGCAGTTTCCCGACAGGGGTCTACAATGAGCAGTTCTTC,CASSFPTGVYNEQFF
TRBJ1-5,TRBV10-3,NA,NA,TGTGCCATCAGTGACGGGATCAATAGCAATCAGCCCCAGCATTTT,CAISDGINSNQPQHF
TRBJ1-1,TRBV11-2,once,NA,TGTGCCAGCAGCTACGCAGGACAGTGGAGGACTGAAGCTTTCTTT,CASSYAGQWRTEAFF
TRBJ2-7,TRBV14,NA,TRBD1,TGTGCCAGCAGCCTCCGGGACAGGGGGACCTACGAGCAGTACTTC,CASSLRDRGTYEQYF
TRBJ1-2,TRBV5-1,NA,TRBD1,TGCGCCAGCAGCAAGACAGGGGGCGACTATGGCTACACCTTC,CASSKTGGDYGYTF
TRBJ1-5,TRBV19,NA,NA,TGTGCCAGTAGCACCGGTCGGGGGATTGGCAATCAGCCCCAGCATTTT,CASSTGRGIGNQPQHF
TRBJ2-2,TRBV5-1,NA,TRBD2,TGCGCCAGCAGCTTGGCAGCGGGGGGGCCAGTGAACACCGGGGAGCTGTTTTTT,CASSLAAGGPVNTGELFF
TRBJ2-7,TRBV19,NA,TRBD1,TGTGCCAGTACCCCGGGGTGGGGGACAGGGCAGACCGAGCAGTACTTC,CASTPGWGTGQTEQYF
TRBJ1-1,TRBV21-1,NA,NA,TGTGCCAGTTTCACAGGGAGCACTGAAGCTTTCTTT,CASFTGSTEAFF
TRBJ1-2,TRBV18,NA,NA,TGTGCCAGCTCACCGCCGGCGAGGGAAGGCTACACCTTC,CASSPPAREGYTF
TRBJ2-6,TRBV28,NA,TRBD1,TGTGCCAGCAGTCCAGGGGGCGCTGGGGCCAACGTCCTGACTTTC,CASSPGGAGANVLTF
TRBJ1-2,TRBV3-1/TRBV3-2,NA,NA,TGTGCCAGCAGCCAAGACATGAGGGACTATGGCTACACCTTC,CASSQDMRDYGYTF
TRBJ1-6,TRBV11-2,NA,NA,TGTGCCAGCAGCTTAAAGTTTGGTAATGGTTATAATTCACCCCTCCACTTT,CASSLKFGNGYNSPLHF
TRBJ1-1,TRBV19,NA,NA,TGTGCCAGTAGTATCGTCGGGGTTCTGACGGCTGAAGCTTTCTTT,CASSIVGVLTAEAFF
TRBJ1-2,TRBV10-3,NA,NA,TGTGCCATCAGTGAGTCCTCTGGTGGCGGGGGAAGTGGCTACACCTTC,CAISESSGGGGSGYTF
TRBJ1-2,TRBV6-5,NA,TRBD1,TGTGCCAGCAGGCCCACCGGGACAGTCTATGGCTACACCTTC,CASRPTGTVYGYTF
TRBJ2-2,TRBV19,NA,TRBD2,TGTGCCAGTAGTATACGACTAGCGGGGGGGCCGAGTGGTAACACCGGGGAGCTGTTTTTT,CASSIRLAGGPSGNTGELFF
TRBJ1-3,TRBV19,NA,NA,TGTGCCAGTAGTATTGCAGGGACCGAAGGAAACACCATATATTTT,CASSIAGTEGNTIYF
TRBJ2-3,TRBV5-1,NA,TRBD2,TGCGCCAGCAAACTAGCGGGGGGGTTCGGTACGCAGTATTTT,CASKLAGGFGTQYF
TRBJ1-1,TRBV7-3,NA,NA,TGTGCCAGCAGCCACCCGGGGACTGAAGCTTTCTTT,CASSHPGTEAFF
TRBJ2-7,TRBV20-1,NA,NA,TGCAGTGCTAGTCCCGGGGCAATCTCCTACGAGCAGTACTTC,CSASPGAISYEQYF
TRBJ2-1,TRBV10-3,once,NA,TGTGCCATTTCGGGGCAGAGTGAGCAGTTCTTC,CAISGQSEQFF
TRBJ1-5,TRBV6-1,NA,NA,TGTGCCAGCAGTGAAGGACAGCTACTCAATCAGCCCCAGCATTTT,CASSEGQLLNQPQHF
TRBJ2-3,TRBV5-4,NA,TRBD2,TGTGCCAGCGAAGGGGAGGGTACAGATACGCAGTATTTT,CASEGEGTDTQYF
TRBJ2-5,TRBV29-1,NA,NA,TGCAGCGTTGATATAGGGGCGAGAGCTACCCAGTACTTC,CSVDIGARATQYF
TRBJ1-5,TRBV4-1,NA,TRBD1,TGCGCCAGCAGCCAATTGGACAGGGGGCCTAGCAATCAGCCCCAGCATTTT,CASSQLDRGPSNQPQHF